This T cell receptor (beta chain) is drawn from a study of OX40 agonist ivuxolimab in advanced cancers. Study conclusions and caveats: Some nonresponders additionally presented with little normalized T-cell clonal expansion.

Germline V gene data show CDR1 as SGDLS and CDR2 as YYNGEE. The CDR3 totals 14 residues. V lost 1 base to trimming and J lost 3 bases, with 11 bases between them. At cycle 4 day 1, cycle 7 day 1, and baseline, blood was sampled. TCRdb's table, derived via immunoSEQ multiplex PCR, lists solely in-frame clones and lacks some. Among 45,000 to 60,000 clones listed, roughly 90% were seen once. Concerning this clone: What it binds is not known.

The TCR sequence derives from an adult with an advanced solid tumor such as melanoma, head and neck, liver or kidney cancer. Sequencing used CD4+ or CD8+ T cells sorted from blood, obtained in a trial of the OX40 agonist ivuxolimab. V is TRBV9 and J is TRBJ2-7; the D gene is possibly TRBD2 (6 bases). CDR3 residues: CASSVTWEVYEQYF. CDR3 DNA: TGTGCCAGCAGCGTAACGTGGGAGGTCTACGAGCAGTACTTC. Variable domain in full (rest from reference TRBV9 and TRBJ2-7): DSGVTQTPKHLITATGQRVTLRCSPRSGDLSVYWYQQSLDQGLQFLIQYYNGEERAKGNILERFSAQQFPDLHSELNLSSLELGDSALYFCASSVTWEVYEQYFGPGTRLTVT.